This is a list of T cell receptor beta chains from one sample in a study of T cell changes during pregnancy in multiple sclerosis. Sequenced by immunoSEQ multiplex PCR; TCRdb stores in-frame clones only, minus some. The sample shows over 20,000 clones, 91% of them seen only once. The material sequenced was CD4+ T cells from peripheral blood mononuclear cells, taken in the third trimester of pregnancy. Every receptor here comes from a female donor in good health, enrolled as a control in a pregnancy study. Both conserved end residues are part of each CDR3.

v_call: TRBV9
j_call: TRBJ1-6
cdr3_aa: CASSVGGHGGNSPLHF

v_call: TRBV14
j_call: TRBJ1-1
cdr3_aa: CASSPTDRGRTEAFF

v_call: TRBV29-1
j_call: TRBJ2-5
cdr3_aa: CSVEWGGTQETQYF

v_call: TRBV9
j_call: TRBJ2-1
cdr3_aa: CASSVAQHAAGGLFF

v_call: TRBV2
j_call: TRBJ1-2
cdr3_aa: CASSPRGSYGYTF

v_call: TRBV19
j_call: TRBJ1-2
cdr3_aa: CASKAGSGQDLGIYGYTF

v_call: TRBV7-6
j_call: TRBJ2-5
cdr3_aa: CASSLNRPLGGVGETQYF

v_call: TRBV2
j_call: TRBJ1-2
cdr3_aa: CASNPDRATSYGYTF

v_call: TRBV6-5
j_call: TRBJ2-7
cdr3_aa: CATTTGLSYEQYF

v_call: TRBV9
j_call: TRBJ2-5
cdr3_aa: CASSVVGTSGGGYQETQYF

v_call: TRBV28
j_call: TRBJ1-2
cdr3_aa: CASRVRGHGYTF

v_call: TRBV19
j_call: TRBJ1-1
cdr3_aa: CASSRGGEDNTEAFF

v_call: TRBV10-1
j_call: TRBJ2-3
cdr3_aa: CASSASRITDTQYF

v_call: TRBV5-5
j_call: TRBJ1-3
cdr3_aa: CASRWGQGNSGNTIYF

v_call: TRBV10-3
j_call: TRBJ1-3
cdr3_aa: CATRPGSTTSGNTIYF

v_call: TRBV5-5
j_call: TRBJ1-2
cdr3_aa: CASSALGGGYTF

v_call: TRBV7-7
j_call: TRBJ1-4
cdr3_aa: CASSLGGQPNEKLFF

v_call: TRBV12-5
j_call: TRBJ1-1
cdr3_aa: CASGLRKARNTEAFF

v_call: TRBV18
j_call: TRBJ1-2
cdr3_aa: CASSPPEGAIRGYTF

v_call: TRBV11-1
j_call: TRBJ2-3
cdr3_aa: CASSFGGLADTQYF

v_call: TRBV6-6
j_call: TRBJ2-3
cdr3_aa: CASGIAGRTDTQYF

v_call: TRBV11-2
j_call: TRBJ2-7
cdr3_aa: CASSPGGGSPYEQYF

v_call: TRBV6-6
j_call: TRBJ1-5
cdr3_aa: CASRFDRDPNQPQHF

v_call: TRBV27
j_call: TRBJ2-7
cdr3_aa: CASSSPLRVIDEQYF

v_call: TRBV21-1
j_call: TRBJ2-7
cdr3_aa: CASCQIGQGNYEQYF

v_call: TRBV10-3
j_call: TRBJ2-4
cdr3_aa: CAISSRKTTSGRATDIQYF

v_call: TRBV7-8
j_call: TRBJ1-2
cdr3_aa: CASSSPPAANGYTF

v_call: TRBV5-4
j_call: TRBJ2-1
cdr3_aa: CASSLALAVYNEQFF

v_call: TRBV21-1
j_call: TRBJ1-2
cdr3_aa: CASSNRQDNYGYTF

v_call: TRBV5-1
j_call: TRBJ1-3
cdr3_aa: CASSLIAGTGNTIYF

v_call: TRBV6-4
j_call: TRBJ2-1
cdr3_aa: CASSPGLAPYNEQFF

v_call: TRBV18
j_call: TRBJ2-7
cdr3_aa: CASSPIGLAGGEHEQYF

v_call: TRBV11-2
j_call: TRBJ2-7
cdr3_aa: CASSNHRVYEQYF

v_call: TRBV5-4
j_call: TRBJ2-1
cdr3_aa: CASSTETRSDSEQFF

v_call: TRBV7-2
j_call: TRBJ1-4
cdr3_aa: CASSLSDRPLNEKLFF

v_call: TRBV29-1
j_call: TRBJ1-1
cdr3_aa: CSVKGQGDTEAFF

v_call: TRBV28
j_call: TRBJ2-1
cdr3_aa: CATGWDREVF

v_call: TRBV5-6
j_call: TRBJ1-5
cdr3_aa: CASSSMDSRGDNQPQHF

v_call: TRBV11-3
j_call: TRBJ2-5
cdr3_aa: CASSLGVGGREETQYF

v_call: TRBV27
j_call: TRBJ2-7
cdr3_aa: CASSLSAPRFNEQYF

v_call: TRBV25-1
j_call: TRBJ1-6
cdr3_aa: CASTNYGQENSPLHF

v_call: TRBV5-4
j_call: TRBJ2-7
cdr3_aa: CASSADRVNYEQYF

v_call: TRBV9
j_call: TRBJ2-2
cdr3_aa: CASSVRESLRGTGELFF

v_call: TRBV2
j_call: TRBJ2-1
cdr3_aa: CASSGVGGAYNEQFF

v_call: TRBV19
j_call: TRBJ1-5
cdr3_aa: CASSIVTGGSSNQPQHF

v_call: TRBV25-1
j_call: TRBJ2-5
cdr3_aa: CASSEFGGGETQYF

v_call: TRBV6-4
j_call: TRBJ1-1
cdr3_aa: CASSAGDRGSTEAFF

v_call: TRBV6-5
j_call: TRBJ1-2
cdr3_aa: CASSFRGHEDGYTF

v_call: TRBV27
j_call: TRBJ2-6
cdr3_aa: CASSLLYGANVLTF

v_call: TRBV9
j_call: TRBJ2-3
cdr3_aa: CASSVGGGSTDTQYF

v_call: TRBV18
j_call: TRBJ1-1
cdr3_aa: CASSPPRGGPEAFF

v_call: TRBV27
j_call: TRBJ2-4
cdr3_aa: CASSLSGGGNIQYF

v_call: TRBV29-1
j_call: TRBJ2-3
cdr3_aa: CSVRDRPSTDTQYF

v_call: TRBV4-3
j_call: TRBJ2-1
cdr3_aa: CASSPVLAGDNEQFF